One and the same sample provided the 27 T cell receptor beta chains below, sequenced in a study of shared clonotypes between healthy human individuals. The table came from immunoSEQ multiplex PCR; TCRdb's copy has only in-frame clones and leaves some out. The sample yields 800,000 to 1,200,000 clones, 75% to 80% seen once. The sequenced material came from memory CD4+ T cells from PBMCs. Specified subset: CD45RA-negative fraction. Every receptor here comes from a man aged 18 to 30 in good health. Some clones in this sample may be carry-over from other donors' samples.

The V call is TRBV5-8, the J call TRBJ2-3; 8 nucleotides align to TRBD2. Germline assignment: CDR1 SGHTS and CDR2 YDEGEE. The CDR3 totals 15 residues. Losses at the gene ends were 4 bases for V and 6 bases for J; bases not matched to a gene: 10. CDR3 DNA sequence: TGTGCCAGCAGCCCGGGTCGGGAGGGTTCCGATACGCAGTATTTT. Its protein is CASSPGREGSDTQYF.

The V and J genes are TRBV29-1 and TRBJ2-7; D assignment may be TRBD1 or TRBD2 (5 bases each). The germline V gene has CDR1 SQVTM and CDR2 ANQGSEA. The V and J ends lost 7 bases and 3 bases respectively, with 19 bases between them. The CDR3 loop spans 14 amino acids. The CDR3 sequence is CSAKGAGTGYEQYF. CDR3 in DNA: TGCAGCGCGAAGGGTGCAGGGACCGGCTACGAGCAGTACTTC.

The chain couples TRBV19 to TRBJ2-3; D is unclear. V dropped 3 bases and J dropped 4 bases, with 11 bases sitting between them. Looked up from germline, CDR1 is LNHDA and CDR2 is SQIVND (reference sequence). This CDR3 region has 14 residues. CDR3 residues: CASSIGVTPDTQYF. CDR3 DNA sequence: TGTGCCAGTAGTATTGGGGTTACCCCAGATACGCAGTATTTT.

Regarding this clone: This sample includes further DNA sequences coding for the same CDR3. V usage is TRBV28 and J usage is TRBJ1-5, with no clear D. The CDR3 sequence is 12 residues long. V was clipped by 1 base and J by 4 bases, with 2 bases between them. Germline V gene sequence: CDR1 MDHEN, CDR2 SYDVKM. The CDR3 reads CASSLLNQPQHF. The CDR3 DNA sequence: TGTGCCAGCAGTTTATTAAATCAGCCCCAGCATTTT.

This chain connects TRBV5-1 to TRBJ2-1; possible D gene TRBD2, 5 bases. The ends were cut back, 4 bases at V and 3 bases at J, with 11 bases in the middle. Germline CDR1 and CDR2: SGHRS and YFSETQ. The CDR3 totals 14 residues. In DNA form, the CDR3 reads TGCGCCAGCAGCCCTCCGAGGGACTACAATGAGCAGTTCTTC. This codes for CASSPPRDYNEQFF.

This clone appeared a single time. The DNA is omitted, as the CDR3 cannot be located on it reliably, and the CDR3 follows TCRdb's listing. V gene TRBV2 combines with J gene TRBJ1-2. Germline lookup yields CDR1 SNHLY and CDR2 FYNNEI. The CDR3 adds up to 23 amino acids, both ends counted. CDR3 sequence reads: CASMESKWLHLRFGETLGWGYTF.

The J gene is TRBJ2-7, the V gene TRBV5-8; tentative D call: TRBD2 (6 bases). With 4 bases removed from V and 5 bases from J, the gap between germline ends came to 10 bases. This CDR3 has 12 residues. Germline loops: CDR1 SGHTS, CDR2 YDEGEE. CDR3 nucleotides: TGTGCCAGCAGCCCGTCGGGGGACGAGCAGTACTTC. Translated, it gives CASSPSGDEQYF.

This clone was observed a handful of times. The chain has TRBV28 and TRBJ1-2; maybe TRBD1 (6 bases). V shed 10 bases and J shed 4 bases, with 19 bases lying between them. The germline V gene encodes CDR1 MDHEN and CDR2 SYDVKM. The CDR3 has 14 residues. CDR3 sequence reads: CATTGQGKGYGYTF. The CDR3 nucleotides are TGTGCCACCACCGGGCAGGGGAAGGGCTATGGCTACACCTTC.

The V and J genes are TRBV7-2 and TRBJ2-7; 13 bases map to TRBD2. This CDR3 spans 16 amino acids. Germline CDR1 SGHTA, CDR2 FQGNSA. Unmatched junction bases numbered 10, after V lost 5 bases and J lost 6 bases. The CDR3 DNA follows: TGTGCCAGCAGCCCGGGACTAGCGGGATACCCGGGCGAGCAGTACTTC. Translation: CASSPGLAGYPGEQYF.

V usage is TRBV28 and J usage is TRBJ2-5; possible D gene TRBD1, 6 bases. CDR1 is MDHEN and CDR2 is SYDVKM in the germline V gene. Trimming pared 3 bases from V and 1 base from J, leaving 12 bases between. The CDR3 sequence is 15 residues long. CDR3 region: CASSFLGQPQETQYF. CDR3 DNA sequence: TGTGCCAGCAGTTTTTTAGGACAGCCCCAAGAGACCCAGTACTTC.

A few counts support this clone. CDR3 amino acids: CASSFYNEQYF. The CDR3 bases are TGTGCCAGCAGCTTCTATAACGAGCAGTACTTC. The rearrangement joins TRBV7-2 to TRBJ2-7; D gene uncertain. The CDR3 consists of 11 residues. The germline V gene encodes CDR1 SGHTA and CDR2 FQGNSA. The V end lost 3 bases, the J end lost 5 bases, and 5 bases lay between the germline ends.

The chain couples TRBV7-9 to TRBJ1-2; no clear D gene. With 3 bases removed from V and 3 bases from J, the gap between germline ends came to 8 bases. The CDR3 spans 13 residues. Per the germline V gene, CDR1 is SEHNR and CDR2 is FQNEAQ (reference sequence). CDR3 nucleotides: TGTGCCAGCAGCTTGGGGTTCGACTATGGCTACACCTTC. Its protein is CASSLGFDYGYTF.

Turning to this clone: Within the sample, other DNA sequences also encode this same CDR3. The rearrangement links TRBV7-2 to TRBJ2-7, with 8 positions matching TRBD2. Germline loops: CDR1 SGHTA, CDR2 FQGNSA. The CDR3 covers 15 residues. The trim removed 1 base at V and 0 bases at J, leaving 2 bases unmatched. The CDR3 is CASSLGGTSSYEQYF. The CDR3 coding sequence is TGTGCCAGCAGCTTAGGGGGGACTAGCTCCTACGAGCAGTACTTC. Combining the CDR3 with reference TRBV7-2 and TRBJ2-7 gives the whole variable domain GAGVSQSPSNKVTEKGKDVELRCDPISGHTALYWYRQSLGQGLEFLIYFQGNSAPDKSGLPSDRFSAERTGGSVSTLTIQRTQQEDSAVYLCASSLGGTSSYEQYFGPGTRLTVT.

The gene calls are TRBV23-1 and TRBJ2-7; D is possibly TRBD1 (5 bases). TRBV23-1 is an ORF, and what it does is uncertain. The CDR3 loop spans 18 amino acids. V was cut by 0 bases and J by 2 bases, with 20 bases left in between. CDR3 in DNA: TGCGCCAGCAGTCAATCGTCATGTGGCAGGCGACAGCCCTACGAGCAGTACTTC. It is translated as CASSQSSCGRRQPYEQYF.

At least ten counts were recorded for this clone. In the same sample, other DNA sequences code for this CDR3. CDR3 protein: CSTDTDTQYF. CDR3 bases: TGCAGCACTGACACAGATACGCAGTATTTT. The chain is built from TRBV29-1 and TRBJ2-3; D gene unclear. Germline V gene lookup returns CDR1 SQVTM and CDR2 ANQGSEA. The CDR3 has 10 residues. V lost 8 bases to trimming and J lost 2 bases, with 5 bases between them.

J is TRBJ2-1 and V is TRBV19; 7 bases are shared with TRBD2. Losses at the gene ends were 6 bases for V and 7 bases for J; bases not matched to a gene: 15. Germline V lookup: CDR1 LNHDA, CDR2 SQIVND (reference sequence). The CDR3 is 16 residues long. The CDR3 DNA sequence: TGTGCCAGTAGATCCGGTCGGGGAGGGCGAGGGAATGAGCAGTTCTTC. Amino acid sequence: CASRSGRGGRGNEQFF.

The rearrangement uses TRBV6-5 and TRBJ2-4, with TRBD1 matching 9 bases. This CDR3 is 16 amino acids long. The V and J ends lost 4 bases and 7 bases, in that order; junction bases with no gene match: 11. The germline gives CDR1 MNHEY, CDR2 SVGAGI. CDR3 sequence: CASSFKAGTGLNIQYF. CDR3 DNA: TGTGCCAGCAGTTTTAAGGCCGGGACAGGGTTGAACATTCAGTACTTC.

The chain links TRBV18 to TRBJ1-5, with TRBD1 matching over 7 bases. The CDR3 extends over 15 amino acids. J gave up 1 base and V 3 bases, and 3 bases lay outside the gene matches. The germline V gene encodes CDR1 KGHSH and CDR2 LQKENI. DNA of the CDR3: TGTGCCAGCTCACCTGGACAGGTGAGCAATCAGCCCCAGCATTTT. Translation: CASSPGQVSNQPQHF.

CDR3 sequence: CSVALQVNEQYF. DNA for the CDR3: TGCAGCGTTGCTCTACAGGTTAACGAGCAGTACTTC. The chain couples TRBV29-1 to TRBJ2-5; D might be TRBD1 (5 bases). The DNA matches TRBJ2-7 better at its end, which makes the J call doubtful. Germline CDR1 is SQVTM and CDR2 is ANQGSEA. CDR3 length: 12 amino acids.

J is TRBJ1-2 and V is TRBV9, with unresolved D. The V gene lost 3 bases and the J gene lost 6 bases, with 9 bases spanning the gap. Per germline, CDR1 SGDLS and CDR2 YYNGEE. This CDR3 comprises 12 residues. The CDR3 region has the DNA TGTGCCAGCAGCGCTAGGTACAATGGCTACACCTTC. This sequence encodes CASSARYNGYTF. Supplemented by reference TRBV9 and TRBJ1-2, the full variable domain reads DSGVTQTPKHLITATGQRVTLRCSPRSGDLSVYWYQQSLDQGLQFLIQYYNGEERAKGNILERFSAQQFPDLHSELNLSSLELGDSALYFCASSARYNGYTFGSGTRLTVV.

The V and J genes are TRBV5-4 and TRBJ2-2; D gene uncertain. Germline V gene sequence: CDR1 SGHNT, CDR2 YYREEE (reference sequence). Trimming pared 6 bases from V and 7 bases from J, leaving 10 bases between. This CDR3 spans 12 amino acids. The CDR3 DNA reads as TGTGCCAGCACCTCTCGACACGGGGAGCTGTTTTTT. It yields the protein CASTSRHGELFF.

V usage is TRBV19 and J usage is TRBJ2-2; the D is unclear. The germline V gene has CDR1 LNHDA and CDR2 SQIVND (reference sequence). This CDR3 contains 14 residues. V was pared by 5 bases and J by 1 base, with 8 bases between. DNA for the CDR3: TGTGCCAGTAGTTCCCCTCTGAACACCGGGGAGCTGTTTTTT. Translated: CASSSPLNTGELFF. Looking up the rest from reference TRBV19 and TRBJ2-2 gives the full variable domain: DGGITQSPKYLFRKEGQNVTLSCEQNLNHDAMYWYRQDPGQGLRLIYYSQIVNDFQKGDIAEGYSVSREKKESFPLTVTSAQKNPTAFYLCASSSPLNTGELFFGEGSRLTVL.

The chain couples TRBV28 to TRBJ2-5; weak D call: TRBD1 (6 bases). V lost 5 bases and J 2 bases, leaving 9 bases between the germline ends. CDR3 length: 13 residues. Germline assignment: CDR1 MDHEN and CDR2 SYDVKM. The CDR3 sequence is CASSGQTQETQYF. The CDR3 DNA sequence: TGTGCCAGCAGTGGACAGACTCAAGAGACCCAGTACTTC. Based on the CDR3 plus reference TRBV28 and TRBJ2-5, the full variable domain is DVKVTQSSRYLVKRTGEKVFLECVQDMDHENMFWYRQDPGLGLRLIYFSYDVKMKEKGDIPEGYSVSREKKERFSLILESASTNQTSMYLCASSGQTQETQYFGPGTRLLVL.

This clone occurred a few times. The chain has TRBV2 and TRBJ2-5; D is unclear. The CDR3 has 13 residues. The V end was cut by 1 base, the J end by 2 bases, with 5 bases between. Germline values: CDR1 SNHLY, CDR2 FYNNEI. CDR3 sequence reads: CASSEEQQETQYF. In nucleotides, the CDR3 is TGTGCCAGCAGTGAAGAACAGCAAGAGACCCAGTACTTC.

CDR3 in amino acids: CASSFRGRAGETQYF. The CDR3, as DNA: TGTGCCAGCAGCTTCCGCGGGAGGGCCGGAGAGACCCAGTACTTC. This chain connects TRBV7-9 to TRBJ2-5; 9 bases line up with TRBD2. The CDR3 has 15 residues. Trimming removed 3 bases from V and 4 bases from J; junction bases left unmatched: 6. Germline CDR1 SEHNR, CDR2 FQNEAQ (reference sequence).

The chain carries TRBV27 and TRBJ2-5; 8 bases align to TRBD2. The CDR3 is 14 amino acids. The junction had 6 bases not matched to a gene; V was cut back by 6 bases and J by 3 bases. CDR1 MNHEY and CDR2 SMNVEV come from the germline V gene (reference sequence). The CDR3 coding sequence is TGTGCCAGCAGGCCGGGAGGGTCTAAAGAGACCCAGTACTTC. The encoded protein is CASRPGGSKETQYF.

The chain carries TRBV28 and TRBJ1-5; D is possibly TRBD1 (5 bases). Germline-derived CDR1 and CDR2 are MDHEN and SYDVKM. The CDR3 consists of 14 residues. The germline V and J ends were trimmed by 5 bases and 2 bases, with 10 bases remaining between them. CDR3 bases: TGTGCCAGCAGTCCAGGGATTGGCAATCAGCCCCAGCATTTT. This sequence encodes CASSPGIGNQPQHF.